The source of this T cell receptor (beta chain) is a study of blood T cells in healthy people across ages. Study overall: Template-switching capture recovered about one barcoded beta molecule per two T cells.

This clonotype was seen a few times. Its matching antigen is unknown. Study observations and caveats: A greater number of naive CD4+ cells and higher diversity distinguished long-lived donors from aged donors. TCR beta diversity per million T cells fell roughly linearly with age.

Russia was home to the donors, healthy Caucasian individuals aged roughly 6 to 90. Germline CDR1 SQVTM, CDR2 ANQGSEA. V was trimmed by 4 bases and J by 7 bases, leaving 14 bases between them. This CDR3 has 12 amino acids. A sample-barcoded 5' primer and a J-beta primer mix were used in a second PCR of about 7 to 12 cycles. TCRdb reprocessed the 5' RACE reads via MiXCR and lists one record per CDR3 protein. The data show about 640,000 distinct CDR3 sequences, roughly 53% seen once. This sequence was found in a man aged 55 to 70 in good health. Sequenced input: blood. The V and J genes are TRBV29-1 and TRBJ2-7; maybe TRBD2 (5 bases). The CDR3 protein is CSVGAGLGEQYF. The CDR3 DNA reads as TGCAGCGTTGGGGCGGGTTTGGGGGAGCAGTACTTC.